The clone carrying this TCR beta chain was observed a single time. A read error may produce the germline difference seen at one junction end. This entry belongs to a study of shared clonotypes between healthy human individuals. Study-wide context: Each donor had three CD4 naive, three CD4 memory, two CD8 naive and one CD8 memory plate.

Both subsets, CD45RA+ naive and CD45RA-negative memory, were split from the CD4+ cells. Using immunoSEQ multiplex PCR, the repertoire was profiled, and TCRdb retains in-frame clones only, with some absent. The sample consists of millions of clones, 85% to 95% of them appearing once. The receptor's source is a man aged 18 to 35 in good health. Sequencing was performed on naive CD4+ T cells sorted from blood. Subset of the sample: CD45RA+ positively selected.

The CDR3 DNA reads as TGTGCCAGCAGTCCCGGGGACAAGCCTAATAATGAGCGGTTCTTC. Translated: CASSPGDKPNNERFF. This rearrangement joins TRBV28 to TRBJ2-1, with a possible D match to TRBD1 (6 bases). The CDR3 runs 15 residues. The germline V gene has CDR1 MDHEN and CDR2 SYDVKM.